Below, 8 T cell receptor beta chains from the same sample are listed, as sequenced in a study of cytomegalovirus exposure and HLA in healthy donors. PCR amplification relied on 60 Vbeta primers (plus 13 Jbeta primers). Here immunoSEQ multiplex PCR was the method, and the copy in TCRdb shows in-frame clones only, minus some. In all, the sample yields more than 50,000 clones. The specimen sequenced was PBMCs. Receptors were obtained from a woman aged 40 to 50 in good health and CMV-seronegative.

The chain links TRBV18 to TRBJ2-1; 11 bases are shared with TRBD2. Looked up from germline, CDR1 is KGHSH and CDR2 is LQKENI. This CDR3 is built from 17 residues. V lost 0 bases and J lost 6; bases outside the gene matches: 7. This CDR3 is CASSPPGTSGRVNEQFF. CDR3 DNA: TGTGCCAGCTCACCACCGGGTACTAGCGGGAGAGTCAATGAGCAGTTCTTC.

The CDR3 DNA sequence: TGTGCCAGCAGGGATTTAGGGGGCAGGGAGACCCAGTACTTC. Translated: CASRDLGGRETQYF. The chain is built from TRBV6-1 and TRBJ2-5; TRBD1 matches at 7 bases. Germline assignment: CDR1 MNHNS and CDR2 SASEGT. The V segment lost 6 bases and the J segment 5 bases; nucleotides outside the gene matches: 9. This CDR3 region has 14 residues.

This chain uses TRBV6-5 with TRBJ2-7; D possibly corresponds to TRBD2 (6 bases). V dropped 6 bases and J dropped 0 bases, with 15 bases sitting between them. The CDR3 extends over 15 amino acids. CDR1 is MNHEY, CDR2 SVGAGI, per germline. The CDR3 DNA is TGTGCCAGCAGCCCGGGACTCGAGAGCTCCTACGAGCAGTACTTC. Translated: CASSPGLESSYEQYF.

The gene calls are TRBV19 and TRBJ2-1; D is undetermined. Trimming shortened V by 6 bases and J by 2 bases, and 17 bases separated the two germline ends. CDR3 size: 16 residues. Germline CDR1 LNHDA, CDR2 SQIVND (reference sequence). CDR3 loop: CASRVSHTSTYNEQFF. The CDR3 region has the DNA TGTGCCAGTAGGGTTAGCCACACGAGCACCTACAATGAGCAGTTCTTC.

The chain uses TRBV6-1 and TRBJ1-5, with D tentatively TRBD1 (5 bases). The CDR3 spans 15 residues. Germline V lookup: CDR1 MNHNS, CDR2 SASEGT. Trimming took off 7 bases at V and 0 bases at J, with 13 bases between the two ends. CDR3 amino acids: CASKTVVYSNQPQHF. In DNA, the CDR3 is TGTGCCAGCAAGACAGTCGTGTATAGCAATCAGCCCCAGCATTTT.

CDR3 bases: TGTGCCAGTACATTTACCGGGACTGCGCAAGAGACCCAGTACTTC. Amino acids: CASTFTGTAQETQYF. The rearrangement joins TRBV18 to TRBJ2-5, with D possibly being TRBD2 (6 bases). Germline V gene sequence: CDR1 KGHSH, CDR2 LQKENI. V lost 9 bases, J lost 2 bases, and 19 bases lay in between. This CDR3 is built from 15 residues.

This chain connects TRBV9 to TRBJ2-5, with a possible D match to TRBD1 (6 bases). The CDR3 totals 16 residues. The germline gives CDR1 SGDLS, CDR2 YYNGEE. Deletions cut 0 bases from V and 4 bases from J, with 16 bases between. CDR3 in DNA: TGTGCCAGCAGCGTAGGTGTTCAGGGGAATCGAGAGACCCAGTACTTC. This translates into CASSVGVQGNRETQYF.

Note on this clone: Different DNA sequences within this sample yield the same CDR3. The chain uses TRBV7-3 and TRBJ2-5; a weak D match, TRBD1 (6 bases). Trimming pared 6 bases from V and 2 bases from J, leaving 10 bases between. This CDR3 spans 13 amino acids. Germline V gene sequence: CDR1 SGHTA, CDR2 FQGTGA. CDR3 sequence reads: CASSRGSQETQYF. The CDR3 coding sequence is TGTGCCAGCAGTAGGGGGTCACAAGAGACCCAGTACTTC.